The 17 T cell receptor beta chains below all came from one sample that was sequenced in a study of blood T cell repertoires in COVID-19. The table came from immunoSEQ multiplex PCR; TCRdb's copy has only in-frame clones and leaves some out. Of about 440,000 clones listed, 70% to 90% were seen once; the top ten hold 1.5% to 2%. The material sequenced was PBMCs or T cells enriched from blood (not recorded which). These receptors were obtained from a woman aged 18-35 years with acute COVID-19.

This chain links TRBV3-1 (or the pseudogene TRBV3-2) with TRBJ2-1; D may be TRBD2 (7 bases). Germline assignment: CDR1 LGHDT and CDR2 YNNKEL (reference sequence). CDR3 length equals 14 residues. Trimming pared 4 bases from V and 8 bases from J, leaving 15 bases between. The CDR3 protein is CASSRPGGWDEQFF. Written as DNA, the CDR3 is TGTGCCAGCAGCCGCCCGGGGGGCTGGGATGAGCAGTTCTTC.

This chain links TRBV19 with TRBJ1-1; D perhaps matches TRBD1 (6 bases). The germline gives CDR1 LNHDA, CDR2 SQIVND (reference sequence). There are 15 residues in the CDR3. V lost 5 bases and J 3 bases, leaving 16 bases between the germline ends. The CDR3, as DNA: TGTGCCAGTAGTCCCACAGGGTTTCGGGACACTGAAGCTTTCTTT. It translates to CASSPTGFRDTEAFF.

The gene calls are TRBV27 and TRBJ2-1; 11 bases agree with TRBD1. V lost 5 bases, J lost 0 bases, and 3 bases stayed unmatched. Germline loops: CDR1 MNHEY, CDR2 SMNVEV (reference sequence). The CDR3 covers 16 residues. The CDR3 nucleotides are TGTGCCAGCAGTCCCGGGACAGGGGGCTCCTACAATGAGCAGTTCTTC. This sequence encodes CASSPGTGGSYNEQFF.

The chain couples TRBV5-4 to TRBJ1-2; D is unresolved. CDR3 length: 14 residues. The V and J ends lost 1 base and 8 bases respectively, with 15 bases between them. Germline V gene data show CDR1 as SGHNT and CDR2 as YYREEE (reference sequence). The CDR3 nucleotides read TGTGCCAGCAGCTTGATGGTTAGCGTGGGGGGCTACACCTTC. Translated, it gives CASSLMVSVGGYTF.

CDR3 sequence reads: CASSLQGSGFTDTQYF. The CDR3, as DNA: TGTGCCAGCAGCTTACAGGGAAGCGGGTTCACAGATACGCAGTATTTT. The V and J genes are TRBV7-2 and TRBJ2-3; possibly TRBD2 for D (6 bases). Germline CDR1 reads SGHTA; CDR2 reads FQGNSA. This CDR3 is 16 amino acids long. V was trimmed by 2 bases and J by 2 bases, leaving 14 bases between them.

The V and J genes are TRBV6-5 and TRBJ2-7; no reliable D call. Germline CDR1 and CDR2: MNHEY and SVGAGI. This CDR3 is 14 amino acids long. The germline V and J ends were trimmed by 6 bases and 3 bases, with 15 bases remaining between them. The CDR3 region is CASRIGLVLYEQYF. CDR3 DNA sequence: TGTGCCAGCAGGATCGGTTTAGTTCTCTACGAGCAGTACTTC.

The genes are TRBV12-3 or TRBV12-4 and TRBJ1-2, with 8 bases lining up with TRBD1. V dropped 6 bases and J dropped 11; count of bases not matched to a gene: 8. The CDR3 sequence is 12 residues long. The CDR3 DNA is TGTGCCAGCAGCAGGACAGGGATTGGGTACACCTTC. This encodes CASSRTGIGYTF.

This clone occurred a few times. This chain joins TRBV29-1 and TRBJ2-4, with D unclear. Germline V gene sequence: CDR1 SQVTM, CDR2 ANQGSEA. The V end was cut by 4 bases, the J end by 3 bases, with 19 bases between. The CDR3 runs 16 residues. As DNA, the CDR3 is TGCAGCGTTGTAACCGGTACCCCAGGTGTCAAAAACATTCAGTACTTC. The encoded protein is CSVVTGTPGVKNIQYF.

This chain links TRBV6-2 or TRBV6-3 with TRBJ2-3, with a possible D match to TRBD2 (5 bases). The V end lost 4 bases, the J end lost 4 bases, and 12 bases lay between the germline ends. CDR1 MNHEY and CDR2 SVGEGT come from the germline V gene. The CDR3 is made up of 14 amino acids. As DNA, the CDR3 is TGTGCCAGCAGTTCAGCGGAAAACCCAGATACGCAGTATTTT. This codes for CASSSAENPDTQYF.

The chain carries TRBV30 and TRBJ2-7; 9 bases match TRBD1. The CDR3 loop spans 14 amino acids. V lost 8 bases to trimming and J lost 3 bases; unmatched junction nucleotides: 11. Germline V gives CDR1 GTSNPN, CDR2 SVGIG (reference sequence). The DNA for the CDR3 is TGTGCCGGGACACGGACAGGGGAAAGCTACGAGCAGTACTTC. This translates into CAGTRTGESYEQYF.

This chain joins TRBV5-1 and TRBJ2-3; TRBD1 matches 11 bases. V lost 3 bases to trimming and J lost 3 bases; unmatched junction nucleotides: 6. This CDR3 contains 16 residues. The germline CDR1 and CDR2 sequences are SGHRS and YFSETQ. CDR3 DNA: TGCGCCAGCAGCTCCCGGACAGGGGGCGGGACAGATACGCAGTATTTT. Translated: CASSSRTGGGTDTQYF.

V is TRBV5-6 and J is TRBJ2-2; TRBD2 agrees at 10 bases. The CDR3 covers 17 residues. J was trimmed by 5 bases and V by 5 bases; bases with no gene match: 12. CDR1 and CDR2 from the germline V gene are SGHDT and YYEEEE. DNA of the CDR3: TGTGCCAGCAGACCCCGGGGCCTAGCGGGAGAGACCGGGGAGCTGTTTTTT. Its translation: CASRPRGLAGETGELFF.

The chain uses TRBV5-1 and TRBJ2-2; 8 nucleotides match TRBD1. Germline V gene sequence: CDR1 SGHRS, CDR2 YFSETQ. The CDR3 is made up of 16 amino acids. With 0 bases clipped from V and 3 bases from J, the junction kept 4 bases outside the gene matches. In nucleotides, the CDR3 is TGCGCCAGCAGCTTGGGAGGGACAGGACACACCGGGGAGCTGTTTTTT. It specifies CASSLGGTGHTGELFF.

This chain links TRBV15 with TRBJ1-6; no clear D. The V gene lost 0 bases and the J gene lost 7 bases, with 10 bases spanning the gap. This CDR3 is 15 amino acids long. Germline loops: CDR1 LNHNV, CDR2 YYDKDF (reference sequence). The CDR3 DNA is TGTGCCACCAGCAGAGATTCACGGGGAAATTCACCCCTCCACTTT. Translation: CATSRDSRGNSPLHF.

This clone was counted a few times. The rearrangement joins TRBV5-1 to TRBJ1-6, with TRBD1 matching 7 bases. Germline V CDR1 and CDR2: SGHRS, YFSETQ. With V trimmed by 3 bases and J by 8 bases, 5 bases remained unmatched. The CDR3 contains 14 residues. The CDR3 loop reads CASSSGQADSPLHF. The CDR3 DNA reads TGCGCCAGCAGCTCTGGACAGGCGGATTCACCCCTCCACTTT.

The V call is TRBV23-1, the J call TRBJ2-7; no clear D. TRBV23-1 qualifies as an ORF whose function is uncertain. The CDR3 totals 15 residues. V lost 10 bases and J 0 bases, leaving 19 bases between the germline ends. DNA for the CDR3: TGCGCCACGGATCAGAAGCAGCGCAGCTCCTACGAGCAGTACTTC. It yields the protein CATDQKQRSSYEQYF.

This chain uses TRBV4-3 with TRBJ2-7; D gene ambiguous. V dropped 0 bases and J dropped 5 bases, with 8 bases sitting between them. The CDR3 covers 13 residues. CDR1 LGHNA and CDR2 YSLEER come from the germline V gene. This chain's CDR3 is CASSQDLENEQYF. DNA for the CDR3: TGCGCCAGCAGCCAAGATCTAGAAAACGAGCAGTACTTC.